The text below deals with one T cell receptor (beta chain). This sample is part of a study of blood T cell repertoires in COVID-19. This CDR3 is built from 14 residues. Germline V lookup: CDR1 SGHKS, CDR2 YYEKEE (reference sequence). With 0 bases removed from V and 10 bases from J, the gap between germline ends came to 14 bases. As originally analysed: Researchers report that nucleated cell counts were estimated from reference gene primer amplification. Using immunoSEQ multiplex PCR, the repertoire was profiled, and TCRdb retains in-frame clones only, with some absent. V, J and clone size reflect that table, while D and trimming were determined from the DNA. The profile covers 300,000 to 350,000 clones, with over 70% appearing a single time and more than 5% taken by the ten largest. All enrollees were roughly 18 to 89 years old and from 20 to 30 US areas. Clinical histories supplied by participants themselves formed the basis of cohort assignment.

Sequenced input: PBMCs or T cells enriched from blood (not recorded which). V is TRBV5-5 and J is TRBJ2-4; a weak D match, TRBD1 (5 bases). The TCR was taken from a man younger than 45 who had recovered from COVID-19. The DNA of the CDR3 is TGTGCCAGCAGCTTGGTTATGGGCAGGGAAATTCAGTACTTC. Residues: CASSLVMGREIQYF.